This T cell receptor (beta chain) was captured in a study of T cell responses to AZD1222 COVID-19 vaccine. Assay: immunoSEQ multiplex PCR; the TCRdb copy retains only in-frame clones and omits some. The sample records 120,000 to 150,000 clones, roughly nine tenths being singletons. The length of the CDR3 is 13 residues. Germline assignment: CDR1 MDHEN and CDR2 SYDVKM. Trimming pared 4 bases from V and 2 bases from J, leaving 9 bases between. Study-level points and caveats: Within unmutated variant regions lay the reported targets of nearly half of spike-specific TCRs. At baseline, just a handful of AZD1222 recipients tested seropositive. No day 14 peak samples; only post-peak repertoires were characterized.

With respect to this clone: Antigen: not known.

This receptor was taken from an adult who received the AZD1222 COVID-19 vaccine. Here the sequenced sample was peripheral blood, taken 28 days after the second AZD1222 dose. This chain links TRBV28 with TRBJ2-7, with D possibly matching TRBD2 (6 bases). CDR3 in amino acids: CASSSRGPYEQYF. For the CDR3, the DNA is TGTGCCAGCAGTTCGCGGGGCCCCTACGAGCAGTACTTC.